A single count supports the clone carrying this T cell receptor beta chain. One Seattle source followed patients from active infection through their disease course. Under the authors' procedure: Using reference gene primer amplification, nucleated cell counts were estimated. Assay: immunoSEQ multiplex PCR; the TCRdb copy retains only in-frame clones and omits some. V, J and clone size are taken as reported in that table, and D and trimming were inferred from the DNA itself. The sample includes over 45,000 clones, nearly 90% of them seen just once. This sample was taken from a study of blood T cell repertoires in COVID-19. CDR3 length: 16 residues. Trimming took 5 bases from V and 10 from J; bases not matched to a gene: 15. Looked up from germline, CDR1 is MDHEN and CDR2 is SYDVKM.

V usage is TRBV28 and J usage is TRBJ2-1; TRBD2 agrees at 9 bases. The sequenced material came from peripheral blood. The clonotype was recovered from a woman aged 60-70 years with COVID-19, enrolled during active disease. The CDR3 DNA reads as TGTGCCAGCAGTCACAGTACGGCGGGAGGGGCGGGGGAGCAGTTCTTC. It translates to CASSHSTAGGAGEQFF.